The 18 T cell receptor beta chains below were found in one sample sequenced in a study of blood T cells in healthy people across ages. Then a second PCR, running roughly 7 to 11 cycles, was carried out with a sample-barcoded 5' primer and a J-beta primer mix. MiXCR, applied by TCRdb to the 5' RACE reads, yields one record per CDR3 protein. The table lists 850,000 or so distinct CDR3 sequences, around 30% of them singletons. The specimen was blood. The receptors stem from a woman older than 75 in good health.

The chain recombines TRBV28 with TRBJ2-4; D may be TRBD2 (5 bases). Trimming shortened V by 1 base and J by 6 bases, and 13 bases separated the two germline ends. Germline CDR1 is MDHEN and CDR2 is SYDVKM. CDR3 length equals 15 residues. CDR3 loop: CASSLFTGVGNIQYF. The CDR3 DNA is TGTGCCAGCAGTTTATTTACCGGGGTCGGAAACATTCAGTACTTC.

This clonotype was picked up many times. In DNA, the CDR3 is TGTGCCAGCAGCCAAGAGGTGACAGGGGGATTGTACAATGAGCAGTTCTTC. This gives the protein CASSQEVTGGLYNEQFF. The rearrangement links TRBV14 to TRBJ2-1; TRBD1 aligns across 9 bases. This CDR3 is 17 amino acids long. The germline gives CDR1 SGHDN, CDR2 FVKESK. V was clipped by 0 bases and J by 4 bases; unmatched bases: 7.

On this clonotype itself: This may arise from a read error, as a much more abundant clone is one base away. CDR3 nucleotide sequence: TGTGCCAGCAGCCTCCACGGGGGGACAGATACGCAGTATTTT. It codes for CASSLHGGTDTQYF. The chain couples TRBV7-2 to TRBJ2-3, with TRBD2 matching 7 bases. The CDR3 contains 14 residues. Germline assignment: CDR1 SGHTA and CDR2 FQGNSA. V was clipped by 5 bases and J by 3 bases; unmatched bases: 5.

This chain connects TRBV2 to TRBJ2-7, with 7 bases aligning to TRBD2. The V gene's germline CDR1 is SNHLY and CDR2 FYNNEI. The CDR3 has 14 amino acids. V dropped 6 bases and J dropped 2; count of bases not matched to a gene: 7. This CDR3 reads CASRGGRGPYEQYF. CDR3 nucleotide sequence: TGTGCCAGCAGAGGCGGGAGAGGCCCCTACGAGCAGTACTTC.

This clonotype was seen at least ten times. CDR3 sequence (DNA): TGTGCCAGCAGCTTGTTGGGCAGGGTTGTTGGCAATGAGCAGTTCTTC. This gives the protein CASSLLGRVVGNEQFF. The chain links TRBV7-9 to TRBJ2-1; possibly TRBD1 for D (5 bases). V shed 3 bases and J shed 6 bases, with 18 bases lying between them. Germline CDR1 reads SEHNR; CDR2 reads FQNEAQ (reference sequence). The CDR3 totals 16 residues.

This clonotype was detected many times. This chain joins TRBV10-3 and TRBJ2-7; TRBD1 is a possible D gene (8 bases). The CDR3 sequence is 17 residues long. Trimming cost V 2 bases and J 3 bases, with 20 bases left between them. Per the germline V gene, CDR1 is ENHRY and CDR2 is SYGVKD. The CDR3 sequence is CAISEPTGGGKLYEQYF. The CDR3 DNA is TGTGCCATCAGTGAGCCCACAGGGGGGGGAAAGCTCTACGAGCAGTACTTC.

This clonotype was counted many times. The rearrangement links TRBV6-2 or TRBV6-3 to TRBJ2-1; TRBD1 agrees at 8 bases. CDR1 MNHEY and CDR2 SVGEGT come from the germline V gene. This CDR3 region has 17 residues. The V and J ends lost 2 bases and 5 bases, in that order; junction bases with no gene match: 11. The CDR3 is CASSYLLGQAIDNEQFF. Written as DNA, the CDR3 is TGTGCCAGCAGTTACCTCCTGGGACAGGCGATCGACAATGAGCAGTTCTTC.

With respect to this clonotype: A single base separates this from a much larger clone, so it may be a read error. The chain joins TRBV7-2 to TRBJ2-7, with 12 positions matching TRBD2. Germline CDR1 is SGHTA and CDR2 is FQGNSA. After removal of 4 bases from V and 7 bases from J, the junction contained 11 bases not matched to a gene. CDR3 size: 16 residues. In DNA, the CDR3 is TGTGCCAGCAGCTCCGCTAGCGGGGGGGCTACCAATGAGCAGTACTTC. It is translated as CASSSASGGATNEQYF.

This chain connects TRBV20-1 to TRBJ2-2, with TRBD1 matching over 11 bases. The CDR3 runs to 14 residues. CDR1 is DFQATT and CDR2 is SNEGSKA in the germline V gene (reference sequence). The J segment lost 3 bases and the V segment lost 6 bases, leaving 3 bases of the junction unmatched. CDR3 sequence reads: CSARTGGYTGELFF. Here the CDR3 DNA reads TGCAGTGCCAGGACAGGGGGCTACACCGGGGAGCTGTTTTTT.

There are a few counts of this clonotype. A read error is possible here, since a much larger clone lies one base away. The chain joins TRBV29-1 to TRBJ2-6; a possible D gene is TRBD1 (5 bases). This CDR3 region has 12 residues. The germline CDR1 and CDR2 sequences are SQVTM and ANQGSEA. The CDR3: CSAVSGANVRTF. The DNA of the CDR3 is TGCAGCGCCGTTTCTGGGGCCAACGTCCGGACTTTC.

The chain combines TRBV12-3 or TRBV12-4 with TRBJ2-3; either TRBD1 or TRBD2 may fit D (5 bases each). CDR3 size: 15 residues. V shed 6 bases and J shed 15 bases, with 28 bases lying between them. The CDR3 nucleotides are TGTGCCAGCAGATCAGGGAGCGGAAGGGCAGATACGGAATATTTT. Amino acids: CASRSGSGRADTEYF.

A note on this clonotype: This clone may be a read error of a much larger clone one base away. V and J are TRBV12-3 or TRBV12-4 and TRBJ1-2, with 8 bases lining up with TRBD1. The junction had 7 bases not matched to a gene; V was cut back by 5 bases and J by 2 bases. The CDR3 length is 15 residues. The CDR3 DNA follows: TGTGCCAGCAGTCGCAACCAGGGGGCCAACTATGGCTACACCTTC. Protein: CASSRNQGANYGYTF.

This clonotype was detected only a few times. V and J are TRBV3-1 and TRBJ2-4; maybe TRBD1 (5 bases). The CDR3 sequence is 16 residues long. Germline CDR1 is LGHDT and CDR2 is YNNKEL (reference sequence). Trimming removed 9 bases from V and 1 base from J, with 19 bases in between. CDR3 sequence: CASGFRQFLAKNIQYF. CDR3 DNA: TGTGCCAGTGGGTTTCGACAGTTCCTGGCCAAAAACATTCAGTACTTC.

This clonotype was seen a handful of times. The chain recombines TRBV20-1 with TRBJ1-6; weak D call: TRBD1 (6 bases). Germline loops: CDR1 DFQATT, CDR2 SNEGSKA (reference sequence). V was shortened by 3 bases and J by 3 bases, with 9 bases between the two germline ends. The CDR3 extends over 14 amino acids. In DNA form, the CDR3 reads TGCAGTGCTAGCGGGGGGCTCTATAATTCACCCCTCCACTTT. Protein: CSASGGLYNSPLHF.

This clonotype came up a few times. This sequence joins TRBV12-3 or TRBV12-4 and TRBJ1-1; D is ambiguous. Trimming removed 3 bases from V and 5 bases from J, with 10 bases in between. This CDR3 comprises 13 residues. The CDR3 region has the DNA TGTGCCAGCAGTTTTCGGGTTGGGACTGAAGCTTTCTTT. It yields the protein CASSFRVGTEAFF.

This clonotype was counted ten times or more. This chain joins TRBV7-2 and TRBJ2-5; D perhaps matches TRBD2 (6 bases). Germline V lookup: CDR1 SGHTA, CDR2 FQGNSA. V was clipped by 1 base and J by 2 bases, with 11 bases between them. This CDR3 has 15 residues. CDR3 sequence (DNA): TGTGCCAGCAGCTTAGTGCGGGGACCGCAAGAGACCCAGTACTTC. This codes for CASSLVRGPQETQYF.

This chain uses TRBV15 with TRBJ2-1; perhaps TRBD1 as D (5 bases). CDR1 LNHNV and CDR2 YYDKDF come from the germline V gene (reference sequence). V was shortened by 5 bases and J by 4 bases, with 15 bases between the two germline ends. The CDR3 consists of 15 residues. CDR3 nucleotide sequence: TGTGCCACCAGCGCGTGGGGAAGGGGTTACAATGAGCAGTTCTTC. Translation: CATSAWGRGYNEQFF.

Concerning this clonotype: A much larger clone lies a single base off, so this may be a read error. The chain joins TRBV5-1 to TRBJ2-5; 11 nucleotides line up with TRBD2. V was pared by 1 base and J by 11 bases, with 13 bases of the junction left unmatched. There are 16 residues in the CDR3. CDR1 SGHRS and CDR2 YFSETQ come from the germline V gene. The CDR3 bases are TGCGCCAGCAGCTTGACTAGCGGGGGTCCCTACAATAAGCAGTACTTC. Residues: CASSLTSGGPYNKQYF.